This T cell receptor (beta chain) was sequenced in a study of cytomegalovirus exposure and HLA in healthy donors. The germline CDR1 and CDR2 sequences are MNHEY and SVGAGI. This CDR3 comprises 13 residues. V lost 4 bases and J lost 4, with 10 bases in between. The PCR employed 60 Vbeta primers together with 13 Jbeta primers. The protocol was immunoSEQ multiplex PCR, while the TCRdb copy is restricted to in-frame clones and leaves out a portion. The sample has over 200,000 clones, 82% seen once. Sequencing used PBMCs. This TCR was sampled from a woman in her forties in good health and CMV-seropositive. The genes are TRBV6-5 and TRBJ1-2; D is unclear. The CDR3 DNA reads TGTGCCAGCAGTTCCGGGTCTTTCTATGGCTACACCTTC. Residues: CASSSGSFYGYTF.